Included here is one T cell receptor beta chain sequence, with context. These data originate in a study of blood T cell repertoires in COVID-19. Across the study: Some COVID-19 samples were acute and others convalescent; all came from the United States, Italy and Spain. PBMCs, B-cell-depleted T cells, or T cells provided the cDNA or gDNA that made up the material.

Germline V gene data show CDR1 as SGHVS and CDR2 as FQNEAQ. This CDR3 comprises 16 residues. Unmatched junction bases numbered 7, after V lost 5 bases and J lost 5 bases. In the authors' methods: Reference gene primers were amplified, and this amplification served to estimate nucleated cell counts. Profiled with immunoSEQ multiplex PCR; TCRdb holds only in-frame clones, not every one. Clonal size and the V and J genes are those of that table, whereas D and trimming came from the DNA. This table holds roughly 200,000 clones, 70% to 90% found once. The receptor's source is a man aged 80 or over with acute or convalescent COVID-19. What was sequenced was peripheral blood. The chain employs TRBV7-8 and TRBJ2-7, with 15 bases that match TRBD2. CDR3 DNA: TGTGCCAGCAGCCCCGGGACTAGCGGGAGGCGGCACGAGCAGTACTTC. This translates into CASSPGTSGRRHEQYF.